The clone carrying this TCR beta chain appeared a single time. This record belongs to a study of blood T cell repertoires in COVID-19. Germline V gives CDR1 LNHDA, CDR2 SQIVND (reference sequence). Trimming cost V 7 bases and J 1 base, with 8 bases left between them. This CDR3 region has 14 residues. Measured with immunoSEQ multiplex PCR; TCRdb has only the in-frame clones, and not every one. The data contain around 250,000 clones, 86% of them singletons. This clonotype was obtained from a young man who had recovered from COVID-19. The sequenced material came from peripheral blood. The chain has TRBV19 and TRBJ2-6; perhaps TRBD1 as D (5 bases). CDR3 sequence (DNA): TGTGCCAGTAACCCAGGGTCTGGGGCCAACGTCCTGACTTTC. Translated, it gives CASNPGSGANVLTF.